The clone carrying this T cell receptor beta chain has only a few counts. This record belongs to a study of blood T cell repertoires in COVID-19. Study-wide background: Italy, Spain and the United States were the sources of the convalescent and acute COVID-19 samples. From T cells, B-cell-depleted T cells, or PBMCs came the material, which was cDNA or gDNA.

Donors were grouped by their self-reported clinical history. Recovered status applied to Cohort 3 donors who had two consecutive negative PCRs. It also applied to those with clearance or with symptom resolution. The germline V gene encodes CDR1 GTSNPN and CDR2 SVGIG (reference sequence). Trimming cost V 2 bases and J 1 base, with 9 bases left between them. This CDR3 comprises 15 residues. Measured with immunoSEQ multiplex PCR; TCRdb has only the in-frame clones, and not every one. The sample lists over 350,000 clones, around 87% occurring once. The source is a woman between 45 and 65 years old who had recovered from COVID-19. The sequenced sample consisted of PBMCs or T cells enriched from blood (not recorded which). V gene TRBV30 combines with J gene TRBJ2-6; unclear D gene. The CDR3 spells CAWSRSWSGANVLTF. Written as DNA, the CDR3 is TGTGCCTGGAGTCGGTCTTGGTCTGGGGCCAACGTCCTGACTTTC.